These 23 T cell receptor beta chains share one sample of origin, sequenced in a study of shared clonotypes between healthy human individuals. Sequenced by immunoSEQ multiplex PCR; TCRdb stores in-frame clones only, minus some. The data show about 690,000 clones, around 91% seen once. Specimen: memory CD8+ T cells from PBMCs. Documented subset: CD45RO+ cells pooled with CCR7-negative TemRA cells. The source is a man aged 18 to 29 in good health. Some clones in this sample may be carry-over from other donors' samples.

The chain links TRBV2 to TRBJ2-5; TRBD2 agrees at 13 bases. The CDR3 contains 16 residues. CDR1 and CDR2 (germline): SNHLY, FYNNEI. V shed 6 bases and J 5 bases; nucleotides not matched to a gene: 9. CDR3 protein: CASSNGLAGVRETQYF. Here the CDR3 DNA reads TGTGCCAGCAGCAATGGACTAGCGGGAGTCCGGGAGACCCAGTACTTC.

Turning to this clone: The same CDR3 can be traced to other DNA sequences in this sample. CDR3 sequence: CASSLGTSGTDTQYF. For the CDR3, the DNA is TGTGCCAGCAGCTTAGGGACTAGCGGTACAGATACGCAGTATTTT. The V call is TRBV11-3, the J call TRBJ2-3; 10 nucleotides agree with TRBD2. V shed 1 base and J 3 bases; nucleotides not matched to a gene: 1. The germline CDR1 and CDR2 sequences are SGHNT and YENEEA. The CDR3 has 15 amino acids. Full variable domain (remainder filled in from reference TRBV11-3 and TRBJ2-3): EAGVVQSPRYKIIEKKQPVAFWCNPISGHNTLYWYLQNLGQGPELLIRYENEEAVDDSQLPKDRFSAERLKGVDSTLKIQPAELGDSAVYLCASSLGTSGTDTQYFGPGTRLTVL.

Remarks on this clone: Other nucleotide sequences from this sample produce the same CDR3. The V call is TRBV7-9, the J call TRBJ1-1; unclear D gene. Germline-derived CDR1 and CDR2 are SEHNR and FQNEAQ (reference sequence). V dropped 5 bases and J dropped 5 bases, with 9 bases sitting between them. The CDR3 contains 12 residues. The CDR3 nucleotides read TGTGCCAGCAGCCCCCCTTCGACTGAAGCTTTCTTT. Protein product: CASSPPSTEAFF.

This rearrangement joins TRBV30 to TRBJ1-5, with 7 nucleotides matching TRBD1. Losses at the gene ends were 5 bases for V and 4 bases for J; bases not matched to a gene: 5. CDR1 is GTSNPN, CDR2 SVGIG, per germline (reference sequence). This CDR3 region has 13 residues. The CDR3 DNA sequence: TGTGCCTGGGCCGGGACAGAGAATCAGCCCCAGCATTTT. Its protein is CAWAGTENQPQHF.

The chain combines TRBV28 with TRBJ2-5; 12 bases fit TRBD1. V lost 4 bases and J lost 2; bases outside the gene matches: 5. Germline-derived CDR1 and CDR2 are MDHEN and SYDVKM. CDR3 length equals 16 residues. CDR3 amino acids: CASSSRDRGLQETQYF. The CDR3 DNA reads as TGTGCCAGCAGTTCCCGGGACAGGGGGCTTCAAGAGACCCAGTACTTC. Full variable domain (missing parts from reference TRBV28 and TRBJ2-5): DVKVTQSSRYLVKRTGEKVFLECVQDMDHENMFWYRQDPGLGLRLIYFSYDVKMKEKGDIPEGYSVSREKKERFSLILESASTNQTSMYLCASSSRDRGLQETQYFGPGTRLLVL.

The rearrangement uses TRBV7-2 and TRBJ1-5; 7 bases line up with TRBD1. V trimming: 5 bases; J trimming: 3 bases; junction bases outside the gene matches: 7. This CDR3 is built from 15 residues. The germline V gene has CDR1 SGHTA and CDR2 FQGNSA. CDR3 amino acids: CASSRDSRLNQPQHF. The CDR3 nucleotides read TGTGCCAGCAGCCGGGACAGCCGTCTCAATCAGCCCCAGCATTTT.

This chain links TRBV5-4 with TRBJ2-3; 7 positions match TRBD2. The length of the CDR3 is 17 residues. Trimming removed 4 bases from V and 0 bases from J; junction bases left unmatched: 11. Germline lookup yields CDR1 SGHNT and CDR2 YYREEE (reference sequence). In nucleotides, the CDR3 is TGTGCCAGCAGCCCGAACAGCGGGGCGAGAAGCACAGATACGCAGTATTTT. Translating it yields CASSPNSGARSTDTQYF.

CDR3 region: CASSSHLELAGTPYNEQFF. CDR3 sequence (DNA): TGTGCCAGCAGCTCTCACCTAGAACTAGCGGGGACACCCTACAATGAGCAGTTCTTC. The chain uses TRBV13 and TRBJ2-1, with 10 bases identical to TRBD2. The J segment lost 2 bases and the V segment lost 4 bases, leaving 14 bases of the junction unmatched. This CDR3 has 19 amino acids. In germline, CDR1 is PRHDT, CDR2 FYEKMQ (reference sequence).

The chain employs TRBV7-9 and TRBJ2-5, with D possibly being TRBD2 (6 bases). Germline V CDR1 and CDR2: SEHNR, FQNEAQ (reference sequence). The ends were cut back, 8 bases at V and 1 base at J, with 11 bases in the middle. This CDR3 has 13 amino acids. The chain's CDR3 is CASRETTQETQYF. For the CDR3, the DNA is TGTGCCAGCCGGGAGACTACCCAAGAGACCCAGTACTTC.

The CDR3 nucleotides read TGCGCCAGCAGACCGACAGGGCAAGGCGTTACTGAAGCTTTCTTT. It specifies CASRPTGQGVTEAFF. The gene calls are TRBV5-1 and TRBJ1-1, with 7 bases lining up with TRBD1. Germline CDR1 reads SGHRS; CDR2 reads YFSETQ. With V trimmed by 5 bases and J by 5 bases, 12 bases remained unmatched. The CDR3 consists of 15 residues.

This clone came up many times. The V and J genes are TRBV15 and TRBJ2-1; possibly TRBD2 for D (5 bases). This CDR3 is built from 16 residues. The V gene's germline CDR1 is LNHNV and CDR2 YYDKDF (reference sequence). With 1 base removed from V and 9 bases from J, the gap between germline ends came to 19 bases. The CDR3 DNA follows: TGTGCCACCAGCAGAGGTTGGGTAACCCAAGGAGGTGAGCAGTTCTTC. Translating gives CATSRGWVTQGGEQFF.

The genes are TRBV18 and TRBJ1-3, with 9 bases fitting TRBD1. Germline loops: CDR1 KGHSH, CDR2 LQKENI. The ends lost 3 bases at V and 3 bases at J; junction bases unmatched: 9. The CDR3 runs 17 residues. This CDR3 reads CASSPAGTGRSGNTIYF. Here the CDR3 DNA reads TGTGCCAGCTCACCTGCCGGGACAGGGAGAAGTGGAAACACCATATATTTT.

Of note for this clone: Other nucleotide sequences in the sample specify the same CDR3. The chain employs TRBV11-2 and TRBJ2-1; D call uncertain. CDR1 and CDR2 (germline): SGHAT, FQNNGV. This CDR3 comprises 12 residues. Deletions cut 3 bases from V and 3 bases from J, with 3 bases between. The CDR3 spells CASSLGYNEQFF. As DNA, the CDR3 is TGTGCCAGCAGCTTGGGCTACAATGAGCAGTTCTTC.

The V gene is TRBV7-2, the J gene TRBJ2-7, with TRBD1 identical over 9 bases. V lost 4 bases to trimming and J lost 9 bases; unmatched junction nucleotides: 13. Germline lookup yields CDR1 SGHTA and CDR2 FQGNSA. CDR3 length equals 15 residues. This CDR3 reads CASSSPGQGPSGQYF. In DNA form, the CDR3 reads TGTGCCAGCAGCTCCCCGGGACAGGGTCCTTCGGGGCAGTACTTC.

Comment on this clone: The junction and the germline gene differ at one end; a read error may be behind it. This rearrangement joins TRBV5-4 to TRBJ2-1; D is possibly TRBD2 (6 bases). CDR1 is SGHNT, CDR2 YYREEE, per germline (reference sequence). CDR3 length equals 13 residues. Written as DNA, the CDR3 is TGTGCCAGCAGCTTGCCGCGGGATAATGAGAAGTTCTTC. Protein product: CASSLPRDNEKFF.

CDR3 region: CASSEVASGAYEQYF. The CDR3 coding sequence is TGTGCCAGCAGTGAAGTGGCTAGCGGAGCCTACGAGCAGTACTTC. The chain combines TRBV6-1 with TRBJ2-7; 7 nucleotides match TRBD2. Per germline, CDR1 MNHNS and CDR2 SASEGT. V trimming: 1 base; J trimming: 2 bases; junction bases outside the gene matches: 5. The length of the CDR3 is 15 residues.

The chain employs TRBV29-1 and TRBJ2-7, with 8 bases identical to TRBD1. The junction had 12 bases not matched to a gene; V was cut back by 0 bases and J by 5 bases. The CDR3 loop spans 16 amino acids. The germline gives CDR1 SQVTM, CDR2 ANQGSEA. CDR3 in DNA: TGCAGCGTTGAAGATCGTGGACAGGGAACTGTCCACGAGCAGTACTTC. Amino acids: CSVEDRGQGTVHEQYF.

V is TRBV9 and J is TRBJ2-6; perhaps TRBD1 as D (5 bases). Germline CDR1 is SGDLS and CDR2 is YYNGEE. CDR3 length equals 19 residues. V was shortened by 3 bases and J by 0 bases, with 19 bases between the two germline ends. Written as DNA, the CDR3 is TGTGCCAGCAGCGATACCTTCGCCAGGGCGATCTCTGGGGCCAACGTCCTGACTTTC. It yields the protein CASSDTFARAISGANVLTF.

The chain carries TRBV28 and TRBJ1-1; D is uncertain. Germline V lookup: CDR1 MDHEN, CDR2 SYDVKM. V was pared by 5 bases and J by 0 bases, with 10 bases between. The CDR3 has 14 amino acids. DNA of the CDR3: TGTGCCAGCAGTCTCTCCCCACTGAACACTGAAGCTTTCTTT. This codes for CASSLSPLNTEAFF. The full variable domain, its missing parts supplied by reference TRBV28 and TRBJ1-1, is DVKVTQSSRYLVKRTGEKVFLECVQDMDHENMFWYRQDPGLGLRLIYFSYDVKMKEKGDIPEGYSVSREKKERFSLILESASTNQTSMYLCASSLSPLNTEAFFGQGTRLTVV.

This chain uses TRBV5-8 with TRBJ1-1; possible D gene TRBD1, 5 bases. Per the germline V gene, CDR1 is SGHTS and CDR2 is YDEGEE. V shed 0 bases and J shed 6 bases, with 12 bases lying between them. This CDR3 is built from 14 residues. The CDR3 bases are TGTGCCAGCAGCTTGGCCGTAGGGGCGGCTGAAGCTTTCTTT. It yields the protein CASSLAVGAAEAFF.

This chain uses TRBV19 with TRBJ2-7; possibly TRBD1 or TRBD2 for D (5 bases each). V was pared by 4 bases and J by 3 bases, with 13 bases between. This CDR3 has 14 residues. Germline values: CDR1 LNHDA, CDR2 SQIVND (reference sequence). Here the CDR3 reads CASSRWDRFYEQYF. The CDR3 DNA reads TGTGCCAGTAGTAGATGGGACCGCTTCTACGAGCAGTACTTC.

The chain recombines TRBV7-9 with TRBJ2-5, with 7 bases matching TRBD2. V gave up 5 bases and J gave up 5 bases; unmatched junction bases: 8. The germline CDR1 and CDR2 sequences are SEHNR and FQNEAQ (reference sequence). This CDR3 comprises 14 residues. The CDR3 sequence: CASSLGEGAETQYF. The CDR3 DNA follows: TGTGCCAGCAGCCTGGGGGAGGGAGCGGAGACCCAGTACTTC.

The DNA for the CDR3 is TGTGCCAGGAGGGGGCTAGCGGGAGAGAGAGGCACAGATACGCAGTATTTT. Protein sequence: CARRGLAGERGTDTQYF. V and J are TRBV27 and TRBJ2-3; 10 bases fit TRBD2. J lost 1 base, V lost 9 bases, and 13 bases had no gene match. CDR1 is MNHEY, CDR2 SMNVEV, per germline (reference sequence). This CDR3 contains 17 residues.